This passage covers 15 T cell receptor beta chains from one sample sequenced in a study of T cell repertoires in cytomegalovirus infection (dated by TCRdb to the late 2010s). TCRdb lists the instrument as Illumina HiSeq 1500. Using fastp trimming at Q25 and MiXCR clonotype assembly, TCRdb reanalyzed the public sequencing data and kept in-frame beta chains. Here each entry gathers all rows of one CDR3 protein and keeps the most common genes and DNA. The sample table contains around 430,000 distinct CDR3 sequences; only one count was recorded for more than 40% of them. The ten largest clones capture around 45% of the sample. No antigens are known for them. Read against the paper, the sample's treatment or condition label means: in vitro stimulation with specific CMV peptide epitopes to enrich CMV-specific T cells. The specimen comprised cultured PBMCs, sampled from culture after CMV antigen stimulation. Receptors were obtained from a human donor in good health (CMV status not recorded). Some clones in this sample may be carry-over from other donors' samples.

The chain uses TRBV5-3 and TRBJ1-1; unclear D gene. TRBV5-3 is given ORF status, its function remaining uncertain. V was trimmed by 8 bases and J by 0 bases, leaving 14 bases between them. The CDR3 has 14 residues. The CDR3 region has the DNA TGTGCCAGCAGCCCTCCAGAGATGAACACTGAAGCTTTCTTT. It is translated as CASSPPEMNTEAFF.

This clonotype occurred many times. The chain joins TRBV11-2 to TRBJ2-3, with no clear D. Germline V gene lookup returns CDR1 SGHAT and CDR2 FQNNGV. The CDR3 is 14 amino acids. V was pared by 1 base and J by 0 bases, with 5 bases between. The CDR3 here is CASSLGVSTDTQYF. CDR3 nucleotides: TGTGCCAGCAGCTTAGGGGTCAGCACAGATACGCAGTATTTT.

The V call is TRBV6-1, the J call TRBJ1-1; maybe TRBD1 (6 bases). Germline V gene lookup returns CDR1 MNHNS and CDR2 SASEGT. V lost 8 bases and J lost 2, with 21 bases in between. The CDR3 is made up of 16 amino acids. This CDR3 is CASRRITGSSNTEAFF. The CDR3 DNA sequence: TGTGCCAGCCGGAGAATTACAGGGAGCAGCAACACTGAAGCTTTCTTT.

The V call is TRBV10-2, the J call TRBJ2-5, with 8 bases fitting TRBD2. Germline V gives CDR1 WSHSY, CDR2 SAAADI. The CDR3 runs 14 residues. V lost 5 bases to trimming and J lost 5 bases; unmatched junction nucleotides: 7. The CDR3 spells CASSLTGGTETQYF. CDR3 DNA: TGCGCCAGCAGTCTAACGGGGGGGACTGAGACCCAGTACTTC.

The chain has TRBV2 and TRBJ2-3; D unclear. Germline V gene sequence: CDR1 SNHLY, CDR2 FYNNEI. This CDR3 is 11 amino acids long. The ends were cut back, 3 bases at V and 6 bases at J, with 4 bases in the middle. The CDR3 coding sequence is TGTGCCAGCAGTGATGACGATACGCAGTATTTT. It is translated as CASSDDDTQYF.

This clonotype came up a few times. The CDR3 coding sequence is TGTGCCAGCAGGTCCGGGACAGGGTATAAAGAGACCCAGTACTTC. Protein: CASRSGTGYKETQYF. The gene calls are TRBV7-6 and TRBJ2-5; TRBD1 agrees at 9 bases. The germline V gene has CDR1 SGHVS and CDR2 FNYEAQ. There are 15 residues in the CDR3. Trimming removed 6 bases from V and 3 bases from J; junction bases left unmatched: 8.

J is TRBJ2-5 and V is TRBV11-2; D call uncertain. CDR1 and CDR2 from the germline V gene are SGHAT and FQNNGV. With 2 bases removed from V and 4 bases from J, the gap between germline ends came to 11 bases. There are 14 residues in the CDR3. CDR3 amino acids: CASSLTHGPETQYF. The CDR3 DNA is TGTGCCAGCAGCTTAACCCACGGTCCAGAGACCCAGTACTTC.

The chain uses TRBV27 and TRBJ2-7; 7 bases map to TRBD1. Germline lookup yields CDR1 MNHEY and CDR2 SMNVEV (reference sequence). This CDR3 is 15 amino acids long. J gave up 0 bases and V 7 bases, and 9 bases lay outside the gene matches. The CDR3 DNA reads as TGTGCCAGCAACCCAACCGGGACAGCCTCCTACGAGCAGTACTTC. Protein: CASNPTGTASYEQYF.

DNA of the CDR3: TGTGCCAGTAGTATTGGTGCAGGGGGCGTTAACACTGAAGCTTTCTTT. Its protein is CASSIGAGGVNTEAFF. This chain links TRBV19 with TRBJ1-1; 8 bases match TRBD1. V trimming: 3 bases; J trimming: 2 bases; junction bases outside the gene matches: 8. CDR1 is LNHDA, CDR2 SQIVND, per germline (reference sequence). CDR3 length: 16 residues.

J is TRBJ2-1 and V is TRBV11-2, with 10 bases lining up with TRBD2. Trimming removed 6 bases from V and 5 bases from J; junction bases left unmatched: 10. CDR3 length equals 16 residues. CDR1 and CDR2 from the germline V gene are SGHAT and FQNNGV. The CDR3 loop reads CASRVPGLALDNEQFF. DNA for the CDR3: TGTGCCAGCAGAGTCCCGGGACTAGCGCTCGACAATGAGCAGTTCTTC.

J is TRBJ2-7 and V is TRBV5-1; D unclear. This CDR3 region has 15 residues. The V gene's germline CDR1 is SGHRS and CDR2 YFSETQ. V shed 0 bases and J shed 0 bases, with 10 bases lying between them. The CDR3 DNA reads TGCGCCAGCAGCTTGGACAGACAAGCCTCCTACGAGCAGTACTTC. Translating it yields CASSLDRQASYEQYF.

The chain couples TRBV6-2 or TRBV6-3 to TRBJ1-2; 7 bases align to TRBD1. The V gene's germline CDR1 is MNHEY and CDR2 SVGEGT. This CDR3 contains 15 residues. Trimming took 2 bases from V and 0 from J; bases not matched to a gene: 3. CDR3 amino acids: CASSYPGTANYGYTF. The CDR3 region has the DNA TGTGCCAGCAGTTACCCAGGGACAGCTAACTATGGCTACACCTTC.

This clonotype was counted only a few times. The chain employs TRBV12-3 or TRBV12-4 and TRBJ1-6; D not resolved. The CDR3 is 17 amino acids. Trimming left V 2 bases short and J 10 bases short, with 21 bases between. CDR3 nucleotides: TGTGCCAGCAGTTTATCCCCTGACCGGGGTCTGGGGTCACCCCTCCACTTT. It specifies CASSLSPDRGLGSPLHF.

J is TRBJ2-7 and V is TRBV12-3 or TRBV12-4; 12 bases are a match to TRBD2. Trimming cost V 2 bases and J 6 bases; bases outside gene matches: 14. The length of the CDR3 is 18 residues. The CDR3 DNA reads TGTGCCAGCAGTTTACGAAGACTAGCGGGAGCCGTGTGGGGCGAGCAGTACTTC. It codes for CASSLRRLAGAVWGEQYF.

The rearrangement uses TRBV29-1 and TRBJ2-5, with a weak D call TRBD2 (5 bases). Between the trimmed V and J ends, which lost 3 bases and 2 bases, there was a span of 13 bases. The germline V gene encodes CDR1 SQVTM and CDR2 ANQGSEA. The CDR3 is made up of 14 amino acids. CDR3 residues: CSVEDGRIQETQYF. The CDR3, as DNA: TGCAGCGTTGAGGATGGGAGAATTCAAGAGACCCAGTACTTC.